This is a list of T cell receptor beta chains from one sample in a study of blood T cell repertoires in COVID-19. Assay used: immunoSEQ multiplex PCR; TCRdb lists only in-frame clones, some missing. The repertoire has some 250,000 clones, roughly four fifths of them found once; the top ten carry roughly 1.9%. Sequencing was carried out using peripheral blood. Receptor source: a young man who had recovered from COVID-19. Each CDR3 is given with its conserved first and last residue. A D gene is named only where the DNA matches it firmly. Not all rows give a size; the values are once, few, many and, for expanded clones, a class.

j_gene: TRBJ1-5
d_gene: -
v_gene: TRBV6-1
abundance: -
CDR3nt: TGTGCCAGCAGTGAATCTTGGGCCAATCAGCCCCAGCATTTT
CDR3aa: CASSESWANQPQHF

j_gene: TRBJ2-3
d_gene: TRBD1
v_gene: TRBV29-1
abundance: -
CDR3nt: TGCAGCCTTGACAGGGGCTCAGATACGCAGTATTTT
CDR3aa: CSLDRGSDTQYF

j_gene: TRBJ1-2
d_gene: -
v_gene: TRBV28
abundance: -
CDR3nt: TGTGCCTCGGGGGTCGAAGCGGAGTTCTATGGCTACACCTTC
CDR3aa: CASGVEAEFYGYTF

j_gene: TRBJ2-1
d_gene: TRBD1
v_gene: TRBV5-6
abundance: -
CDR3nt: TGTGCCAGCAGCCGGGACAGGGGGAATGAGCAGTTCTTC
CDR3aa: CASSRDRGNEQFF

j_gene: TRBJ1-5
d_gene: -
v_gene: TRBV5-1
abundance: once
CDR3nt: TGCGCCAGCAGCTTGGACCCGGCAGGCGATCAGCCCCAGCATTTT
CDR3aa: CASSLDPAGDQPQHF

j_gene: TRBJ1-2
d_gene: -
v_gene: TRBV7-9
abundance: -
CDR3nt: TGTGCCAGCAGCCACCGGGACTATGGCTACACCTTC
CDR3aa: CASSHRDYGYTF

j_gene: TRBJ1-6
d_gene: -
v_gene: TRBV28
abundance: -
CDR3nt: TGTGCCAGCACACCCCAGGGTCTAAATAATTCACCCCTCCACTTT
CDR3aa: CASTPQGLNNSPLHF

j_gene: TRBJ2-5
d_gene: -
v_gene: TRBV5-1
abundance: once
CDR3nt: TGCGCCAGCAGCTTGGGGGCCCACGAAGAGACCCAGTACTTC
CDR3aa: CASSLGAHEETQYF

j_gene: TRBJ1-5
d_gene: -
v_gene: TRBV7-3
abundance: -
CDR3nt: TGTGCCAGCAGCTTAAACGCGGAGCAGCCCCAGCATTTT
CDR3aa: CASSLNAEQPQHF

j_gene: TRBJ1-2
d_gene: -
v_gene: TRBV12-3/TRBV12-4
abundance: few
CDR3nt: TGTGCCAGCAGCAATAACAGGAATGGCTACACCTTC
CDR3aa: CASSNNRNGYTF

j_gene: TRBJ2-3
d_gene: TRBD2
v_gene: TRBV27
abundance: few
CDR3nt: TGTGCCAGCAGTTTATTAAGAAGTGGGGGGGGCACAGATACGCAGTATTTT
CDR3aa: CASSLLRSGGGTDTQYF

j_gene: TRBJ2-2
d_gene: TRBD2
v_gene: TRBV7-9
abundance: -
CDR3nt: TGTGCCAGCAGCTCCACTAGCGGGGGGAACACCGGGGAGCTGTTTTTT
CDR3aa: CASSSTSGGNTGELFF

j_gene: TRBJ1-2
d_gene: TRBD1
v_gene: TRBV4-1
abundance: -
CDR3nt: TGCGCCAGCAGCCCAGACAGGGGTAAGGGCTACACCTTC
CDR3aa: CASSPDRGKGYTF

j_gene: TRBJ1-2
d_gene: TRBD1
v_gene: TRBV2
abundance: -
CDR3nt: TGTGCCAGCAGTAGGACAGGGTCCGGCTACACCTTC
CDR3aa: CASSRTGSGYTF

j_gene: TRBJ2-4
d_gene: -
v_gene: TRBV18
abundance: -
CDR3nt: TGTGCCAGCTCACCACCTTCCGAGAACATTCAGTACTTC
CDR3aa: CASSPPSENIQYF

j_gene: TRBJ2-5
d_gene: TRBD1
v_gene: TRBV7-9
abundance: many
CDR3nt: TGTGCCAGCAGGTCCGGGACAGGGGTAAAGACCCAGTACTTC
CDR3aa: CASRSGTGVKTQYF

j_gene: TRBJ1-2
d_gene: TRBD1
v_gene: TRBV10-3
abundance: -
CDR3nt: TGTGCCATCAGCGCCGGGACAGGGGTTGATGGCTACACCTTC
CDR3aa: CAISAGTGVDGYTF

j_gene: TRBJ1-5
d_gene: -
v_gene: TRBV6-5
abundance: -
CDR3nt: TGTGCCAGCACCGGGGGATACAATCAGCCCCAGCATTTT
CDR3aa: CASTGGYNQPQHF

j_gene: TRBJ2-5
d_gene: -
v_gene: TRBV18
abundance: -
CDR3nt: TGTGCCAGCTCACCAAGCGTGGGTTCGGAGACCCAGTACTTC
CDR3aa: CASSPSVGSETQYF

j_gene: TRBJ2-1
d_gene: TRBD1
v_gene: TRBV5-1
abundance: once
CDR3nt: TGCGCCAGCAGCTTGAGGGGGCTCTATGAGCAGTTCTTC
CDR3aa: CASSLRGLYEQFF

j_gene: TRBJ2-3
d_gene: -
v_gene: TRBV3-1/TRBV3-2
abundance: -
CDR3nt: TGTGCCAGCAGCCAAGAGGTAGCGCGCACAGATACGCAGTATTTT
CDR3aa: CASSQEVARTDTQYF

j_gene: TRBJ1-4
d_gene: -
v_gene: TRBV18
abundance: -
CDR3nt: TGTGCCAGCTCAATAGGGGACACGACAAATTTTGAAAAACTGTTTTTT
CDR3aa: CASSIGDTTNFEKLFF

j_gene: TRBJ1-1
d_gene: -
v_gene: TRBV28
abundance: -
CDR3nt: TGTGCCAGCAGCGAAGGGGGTTTGAACACTGAAGCTTTCTTT
CDR3aa: CASSEGGLNTEAFF

j_gene: TRBJ1-3
d_gene: -
v_gene: TRBV4-1
abundance: once
CDR3nt: TGCGCCAGCAGCCAAGGCCCTCTCCAGCCAGACCGGGGTTTTTGGAACACCATATATTTT
CDR3aa: CASSQGPLQPDRGFWNTIYF

j_gene: TRBJ1-1
d_gene: -
v_gene: TRBV6-2/TRBV6-3
abundance: -
CDR3nt: TGTGCCAGCAGCCCCTCCGTGGGGGGGGCAATCACTGAAGCTTTCTTT
CDR3aa: CASSPSVGGAITEAFF

j_gene: TRBJ1-3
d_gene: -
v_gene: TRBV7-9
abundance: -
CDR3nt: TGTGCCAGCAGCTCGCCCGCGGGGTTCGGAAACACCATATATTTT
CDR3aa: CASSSPAGFGNTIYF

j_gene: TRBJ1-1
d_gene: TRBD1
v_gene: TRBV9
abundance: once
CDR3nt: TGTGCCAGCAGCGCTGGGACAGTTGAAGCTTTCTTT
CDR3aa: CASSAGTVEAFF

j_gene: TRBJ2-1
d_gene: TRBD2
v_gene: TRBV5-1
abundance: -
CDR3nt: TGCGCCAGCAGCTTATCCGGGACTAGCGGGGGTTATGAGCAGTTCTTC
CDR3aa: CASSLSGTSGGYEQFF

j_gene: TRBJ1-2
d_gene: TRBD1
v_gene: TRBV27
abundance: few
CDR3nt: TGTGCCAGCAGTTTTTTGGGACAGGGGGCGCCCGGCTACACCTTC
CDR3aa: CASSFLGQGAPGYTF

j_gene: TRBJ2-5
d_gene: -
v_gene: TRBV7-2
abundance: -
CDR3nt: TGTGCCAGCAGCTTACAAATCCAAGAGACCCAGTACTTC
CDR3aa: CASSLQIQETQYF

j_gene: TRBJ1-6
d_gene: -
v_gene: TRBV2
abundance: few
CDR3nt: TGTGCCAGCATGGACTCCAGGAGCTCCTATAATTCACCCCTCCACTTT
CDR3aa: CASMDSRSSYNSPLHF

j_gene: TRBJ2-5
d_gene: -
v_gene: TRBV19
abundance: -
CDR3nt: TGTGCCAGTAGTAGCCAGGGGGAGACCCAGTACTTC
CDR3aa: CASSSQGETQYF

j_gene: TRBJ2-1
d_gene: TRBD1
v_gene: TRBV7-2
abundance: -
CDR3nt: TGTGCCAGCAGCTTATGGTTCCTGGGGGACAGGGGAGTTGAGCAGTTCTTC
CDR3aa: CASSLWFLGDRGVEQFF

j_gene: TRBJ2-6
d_gene: -
v_gene: TRBV11-2
abundance: few
CDR3nt: TGTGCCACGGAACAGGGCTCTGGGGCCAACGTCCTGACTTTC
CDR3aa: CATEQGSGANVLTF